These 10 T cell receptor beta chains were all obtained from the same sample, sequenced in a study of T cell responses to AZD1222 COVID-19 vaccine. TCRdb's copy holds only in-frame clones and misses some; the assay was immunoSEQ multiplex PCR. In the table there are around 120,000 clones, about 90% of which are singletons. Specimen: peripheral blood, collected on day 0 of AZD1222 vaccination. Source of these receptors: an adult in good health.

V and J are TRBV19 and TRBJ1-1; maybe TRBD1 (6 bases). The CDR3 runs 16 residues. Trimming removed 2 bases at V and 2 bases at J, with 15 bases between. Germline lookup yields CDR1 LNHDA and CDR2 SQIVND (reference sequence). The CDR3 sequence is CASSIRTGSRNTEAFF. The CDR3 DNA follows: TGTGCCAGTAGTATACGAACAGGGTCGAGAAACACTGAAGCTTTCTTT.

CDR3 residues: CAGQVDGRREQYF. In nucleotides, the CDR3 is TGTGCCGGCCAGGTTGATGGGCGACGGGAGCAGTACTTC. This chain links TRBV2 with TRBJ2-7; no definite D call. Germline CDR1 reads SNHLY; CDR2 reads FYNNEI. The CDR3 extends over 13 amino acids. V lost 11 bases to trimming and J lost 7 bases, with 21 bases between them.

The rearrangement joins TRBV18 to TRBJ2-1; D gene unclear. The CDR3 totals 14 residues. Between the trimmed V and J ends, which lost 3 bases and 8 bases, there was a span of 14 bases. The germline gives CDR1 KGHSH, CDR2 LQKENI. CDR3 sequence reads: CASSPRELRDEQFF. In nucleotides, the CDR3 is TGTGCCAGCTCACCTCGCGAACTTAGGGATGAGCAGTTCTTC.

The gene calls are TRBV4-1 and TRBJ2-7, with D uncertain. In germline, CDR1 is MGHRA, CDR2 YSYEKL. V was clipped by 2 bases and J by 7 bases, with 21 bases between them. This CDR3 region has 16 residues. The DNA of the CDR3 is TGCGCCAGCAGCCAATCCCAGGATTTTACCTCCCTGGAGCAGTACTTC. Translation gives CASSQSQDFTSLEQYF.

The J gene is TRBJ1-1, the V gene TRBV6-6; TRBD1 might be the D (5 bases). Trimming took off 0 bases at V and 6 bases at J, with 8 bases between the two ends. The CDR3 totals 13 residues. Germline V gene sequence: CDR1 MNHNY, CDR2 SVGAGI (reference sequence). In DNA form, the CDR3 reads TGTGCCAGCAGTTACTCGATGGGGGCTGAAGCTTTCTTT. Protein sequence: CASSYSMGAEAFF.

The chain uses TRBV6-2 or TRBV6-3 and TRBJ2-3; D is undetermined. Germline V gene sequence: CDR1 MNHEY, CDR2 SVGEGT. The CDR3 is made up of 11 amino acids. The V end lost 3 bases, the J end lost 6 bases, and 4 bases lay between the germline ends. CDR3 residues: CASSYWDTQYF. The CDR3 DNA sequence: TGTGCCAGCAGTTATTGGGATACGCAGTATTTT.

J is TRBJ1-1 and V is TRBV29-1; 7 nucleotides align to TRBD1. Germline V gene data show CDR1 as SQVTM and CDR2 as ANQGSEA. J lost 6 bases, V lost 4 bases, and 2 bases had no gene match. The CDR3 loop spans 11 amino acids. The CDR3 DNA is TGCAGCGTTGGACAGGGATCTGAAGCTTTCTTT. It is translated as CSVGQGSEAFF.

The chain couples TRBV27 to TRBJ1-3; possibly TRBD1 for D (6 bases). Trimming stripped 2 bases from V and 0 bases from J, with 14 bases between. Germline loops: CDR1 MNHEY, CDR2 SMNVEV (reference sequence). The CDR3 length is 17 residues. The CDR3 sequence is CASSLRGKGGSGNTIYF. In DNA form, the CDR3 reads TGTGCCAGCAGTTTACGTGGAAAGGGGGGCTCTGGAAACACCATATATTTT.

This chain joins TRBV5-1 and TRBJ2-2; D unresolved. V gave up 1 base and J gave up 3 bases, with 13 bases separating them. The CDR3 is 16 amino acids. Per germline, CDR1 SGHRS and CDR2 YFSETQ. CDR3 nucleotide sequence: TGCGCCAGCAGCTTGTTCGGACCCAAGGACACCGGGGAGCTGTTTTTT. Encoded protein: CASSLFGPKDTGELFF.

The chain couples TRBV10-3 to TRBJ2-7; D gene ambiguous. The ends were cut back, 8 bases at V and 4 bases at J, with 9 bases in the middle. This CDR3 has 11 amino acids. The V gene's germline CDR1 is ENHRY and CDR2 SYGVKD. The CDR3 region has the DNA TGTGCCATCGCCGAGGTGTACGAGCAGTACTTC. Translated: CAIAEVYEQYF.